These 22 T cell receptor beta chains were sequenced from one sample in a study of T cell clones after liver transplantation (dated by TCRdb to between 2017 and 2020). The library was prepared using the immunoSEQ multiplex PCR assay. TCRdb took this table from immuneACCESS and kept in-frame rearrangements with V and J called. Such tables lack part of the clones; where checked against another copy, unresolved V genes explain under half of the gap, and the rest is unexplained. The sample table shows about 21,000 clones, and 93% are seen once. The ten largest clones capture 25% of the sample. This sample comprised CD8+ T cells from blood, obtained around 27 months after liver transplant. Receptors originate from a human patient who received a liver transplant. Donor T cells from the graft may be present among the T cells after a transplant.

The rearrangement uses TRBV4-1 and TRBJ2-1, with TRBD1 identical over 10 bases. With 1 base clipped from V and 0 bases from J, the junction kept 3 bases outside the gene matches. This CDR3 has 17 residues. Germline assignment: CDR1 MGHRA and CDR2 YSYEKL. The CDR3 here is CASSQVRDRGSYNEQFF. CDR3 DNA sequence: TGCGCCAGCAGCCAAGTCCGGGACAGGGGCTCCTACAATGAGCAGTTCTTC.

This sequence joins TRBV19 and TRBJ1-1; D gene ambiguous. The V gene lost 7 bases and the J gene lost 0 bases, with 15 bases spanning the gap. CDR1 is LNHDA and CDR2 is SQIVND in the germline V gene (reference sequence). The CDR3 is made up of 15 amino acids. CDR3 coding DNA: TGTGCCAGTACCCCAGTATCGCTCATGAACACTGAAGCTTTCTTT. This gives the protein CASTPVSLMNTEAFF.

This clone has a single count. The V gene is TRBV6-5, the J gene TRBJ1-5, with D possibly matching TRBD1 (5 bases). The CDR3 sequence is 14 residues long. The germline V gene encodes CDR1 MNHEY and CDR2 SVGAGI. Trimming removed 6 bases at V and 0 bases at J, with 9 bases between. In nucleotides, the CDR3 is TGTGCCAGCAGCCCAGGGTTTAGCAATCAGCCCCAGCATTTT. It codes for CASSPGFSNQPQHF.

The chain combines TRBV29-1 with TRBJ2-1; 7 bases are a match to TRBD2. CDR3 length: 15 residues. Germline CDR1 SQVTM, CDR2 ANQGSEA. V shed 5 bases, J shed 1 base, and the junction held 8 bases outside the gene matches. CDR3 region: CSVLGGGSSYNEQFF. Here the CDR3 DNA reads TGCAGCGTTTTAGGTGGCGGGAGTTCCTACAATGAGCAGTTCTTC.

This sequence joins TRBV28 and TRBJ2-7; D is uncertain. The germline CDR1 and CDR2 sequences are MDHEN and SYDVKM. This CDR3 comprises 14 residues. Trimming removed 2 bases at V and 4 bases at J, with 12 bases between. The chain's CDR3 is CASSLTRPGYEQYF. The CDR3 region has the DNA TGTGCCAGCAGTTTAACGCGCCCTGGTTACGAGCAGTACTTC.

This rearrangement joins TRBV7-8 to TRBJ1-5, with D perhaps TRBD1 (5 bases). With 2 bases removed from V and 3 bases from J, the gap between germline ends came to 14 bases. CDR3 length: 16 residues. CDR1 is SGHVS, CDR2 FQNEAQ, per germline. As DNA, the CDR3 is TGTGCCAGCAGCTTATCCCCGGGGCGGACCAATCAGCCCCAGCATTTT. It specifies CASSLSPGRTNQPQHF.

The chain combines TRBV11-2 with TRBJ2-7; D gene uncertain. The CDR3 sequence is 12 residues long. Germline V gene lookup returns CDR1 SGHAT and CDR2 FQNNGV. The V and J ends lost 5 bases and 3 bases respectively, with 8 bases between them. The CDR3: CASSRDGYEQYF. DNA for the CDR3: TGTGCCAGCAGCCGAGACGGCTACGAGCAGTACTTC.

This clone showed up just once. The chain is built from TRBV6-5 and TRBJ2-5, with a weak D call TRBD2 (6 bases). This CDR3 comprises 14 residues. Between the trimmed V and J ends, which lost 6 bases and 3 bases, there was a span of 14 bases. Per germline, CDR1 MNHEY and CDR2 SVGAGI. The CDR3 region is CASRPGLVEETQYF. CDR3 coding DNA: TGTGCCAGCAGGCCGGGACTCGTGGAAGAGACCCAGTACTTC.

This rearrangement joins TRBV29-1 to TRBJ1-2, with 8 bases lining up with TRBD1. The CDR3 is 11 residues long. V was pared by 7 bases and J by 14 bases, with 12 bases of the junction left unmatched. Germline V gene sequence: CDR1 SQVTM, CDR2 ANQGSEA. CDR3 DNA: TGCAGCGCCCTTATTCGACAGGGGTATACCTTC. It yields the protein CSALIRQGYTF.

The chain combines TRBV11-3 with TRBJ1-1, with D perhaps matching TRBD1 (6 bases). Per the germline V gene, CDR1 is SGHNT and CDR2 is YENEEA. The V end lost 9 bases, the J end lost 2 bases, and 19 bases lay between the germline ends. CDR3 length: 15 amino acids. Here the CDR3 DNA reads TGTGCCAGTACAACGGGACATGGAAAAAACACTGAAGCTTTCTTT. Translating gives CASTTGHGKNTEAFF.

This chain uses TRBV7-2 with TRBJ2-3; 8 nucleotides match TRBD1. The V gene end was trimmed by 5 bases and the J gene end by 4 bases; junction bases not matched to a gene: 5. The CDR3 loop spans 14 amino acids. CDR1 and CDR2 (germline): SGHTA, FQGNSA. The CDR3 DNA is TGTGCCAGCAGCCCCTCGGACAGGGCAGATACGCAGTATTTT. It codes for CASSPSDRADTQYF.

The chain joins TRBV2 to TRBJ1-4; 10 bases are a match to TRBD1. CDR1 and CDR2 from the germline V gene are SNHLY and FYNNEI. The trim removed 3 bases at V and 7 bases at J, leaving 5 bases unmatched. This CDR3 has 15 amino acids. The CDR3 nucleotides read TGTGCCAGCAGTGATGGGGGACAGGGGATTGAAAAACTGTTTTTT. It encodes CASSDGGQGIEKLFF.

The CDR3 is CASSSTLGRGNQPQHF. CDR3 sequence (DNA): TGTGCCAGCAGTTCCACCCTAGGCAGGGGTAATCAGCCCCAGCATTTT. The chain couples TRBV27 to TRBJ1-5; D is perhaps TRBD1 (6 bases). The CDR3 is made up of 16 amino acids. Germline assignment: CDR1 MNHEY and CDR2 SMNVEV (reference sequence). V was clipped by 4 bases and J by 4 bases, with 17 bases between them.

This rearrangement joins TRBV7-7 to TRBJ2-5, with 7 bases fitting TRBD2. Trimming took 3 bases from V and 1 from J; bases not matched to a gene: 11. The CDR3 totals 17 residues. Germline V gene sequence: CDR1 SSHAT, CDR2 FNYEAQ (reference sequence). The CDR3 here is CASSFGLAATSQETQYF. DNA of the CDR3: TGTGCCAGCAGCTTTGGCCTAGCGGCAACTTCCCAAGAGACCCAGTACTTC.

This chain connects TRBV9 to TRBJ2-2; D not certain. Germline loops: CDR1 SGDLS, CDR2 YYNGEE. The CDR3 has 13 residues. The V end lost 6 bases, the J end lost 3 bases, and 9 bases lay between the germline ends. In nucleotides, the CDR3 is TGTGCCAGCACCGCCTGGGACACCGGGGAGCTGTTTTTT. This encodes CASTAWDTGELFF.

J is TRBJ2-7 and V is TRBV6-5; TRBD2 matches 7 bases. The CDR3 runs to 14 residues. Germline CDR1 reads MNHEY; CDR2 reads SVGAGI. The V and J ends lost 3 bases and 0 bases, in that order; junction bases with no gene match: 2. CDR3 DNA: TGTGCCAGCAGTTATGGCGGGGGCTCCTACGAGCAGTACTTC. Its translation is CASSYGGGSYEQYF.

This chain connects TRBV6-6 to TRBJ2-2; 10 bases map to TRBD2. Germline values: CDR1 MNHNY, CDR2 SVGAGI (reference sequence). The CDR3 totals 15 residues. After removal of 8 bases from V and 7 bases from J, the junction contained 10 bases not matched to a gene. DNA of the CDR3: TGTGCCAGCGAGAGGCTAGCGGGAGCTGGCGGGGAGCTGTTTTTT. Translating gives CASERLAGAGGELFF.

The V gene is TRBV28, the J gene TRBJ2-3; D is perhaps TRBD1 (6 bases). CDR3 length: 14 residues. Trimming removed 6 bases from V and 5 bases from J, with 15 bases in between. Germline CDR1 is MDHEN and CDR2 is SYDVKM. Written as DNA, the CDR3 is TGTGCCAGCAGAGATACAGGGTATGGAGATACGCAGTATTTT. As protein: CASRDTGYGDTQYF.

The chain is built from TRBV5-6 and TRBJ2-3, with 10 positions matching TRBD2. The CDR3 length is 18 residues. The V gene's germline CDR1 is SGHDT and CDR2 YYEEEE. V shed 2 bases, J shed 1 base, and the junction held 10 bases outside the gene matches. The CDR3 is CASSFRETSGTRTDTQYF. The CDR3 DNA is TGTGCCAGCAGCTTCCGGGAAACTAGCGGGACCCGCACAGATACGCAGTATTTT.

The CDR3 spells CASSPRQGTEAFF. CDR3 DNA sequence: TGCGCCAGCAGCCCCCGACAGGGGACTGAAGCTTTCTTT. This sequence joins TRBV4-3 and TRBJ1-1, with 8 positions matching TRBD1. Losses at the gene ends were 4 bases for V and 5 bases for J; bases not matched to a gene: 3. The CDR3 runs to 13 residues. Germline assignment: CDR1 LGHNA and CDR2 YSLEER.

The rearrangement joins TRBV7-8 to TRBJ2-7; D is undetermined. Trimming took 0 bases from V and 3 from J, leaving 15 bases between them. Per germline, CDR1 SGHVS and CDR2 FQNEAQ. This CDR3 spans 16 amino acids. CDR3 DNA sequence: TGTGCCAGCAGCTTAGCGGGGAACAGTGCCCTCTACGAGCAGTACTTC. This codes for CASSLAGNSALYEQYF. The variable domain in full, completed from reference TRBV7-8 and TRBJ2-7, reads GAGVSQSPRYKVAKRGQDVALRCDPISGHVSLFWYQQALGQGPEFLTYFQNEAQLDKSGLPSDRFFAERPEGSVSTLKIQRTQQEDSAVYLCASSLAGNSALYEQYFGPGTRLTVT.

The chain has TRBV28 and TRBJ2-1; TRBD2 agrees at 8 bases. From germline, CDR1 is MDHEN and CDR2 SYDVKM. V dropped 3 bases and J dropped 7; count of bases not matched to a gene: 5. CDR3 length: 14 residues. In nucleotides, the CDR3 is TGTGCCAGCAGTTTTATTAGCGGGGCGAATGAGCAGTTCTTC. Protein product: CASSFISGANEQFF.